This is a list of T cell receptor beta chains from one sample in a study of cytomegalovirus exposure and HLA in healthy donors. Measured with immunoSEQ multiplex PCR; TCRdb has only the in-frame clones, and not every one. The ten top clones account for approximately 0.8%, within a sample of 150,000 to 200,000 clones. The specimen sequenced was PBMCs. The source of these receptors is a woman aged 18-29 years in good health and CMV-seropositive. CDR3s include the opening cysteine and the closing phenylalanine or tryptophan. D genes are given only for firm matches.

j_gene | v_gene | d_gene | CDR3aa | CDR3nt
TRBJ2-7 | TRBV9 | TRBD1 | CASSATTGGGEQYF | TGTGCCAGCAGCGCGACGACAGGGGGGGGCGAGCAGTACTTC
TRBJ2-7 | TRBV7-2 | TRBD2 | CASSPLAGGTLEQYF | TGTGCCAGCAGCCCCCTAGCGGGGGGTACTCTCGAGCAGTACTTC
TRBJ1-1 | TRBV27 | - | CASRTNTNTEAFF | TGTGCCAGCAGGACTAACACGAACACTGAAGCTTTCTTT
TRBJ2-1 | TRBV13 | TRBD1 | CASSSTGDAYNEQFF | TGTGCCAGCAGCTCAACAGGGGATGCCTACAATGAGCAGTTCTTC
TRBJ1-2 | TRBV6-6 | TRBD1 | CASRTGQGYGYTF | TGTGCCAGCAGGACGGGACAGGGCTATGGCTACACCTTC
TRBJ1-1 | TRBV25-1 | - | CASSPNGPRNTEAFF | TGTGCCAGCAGTCCTAATGGGCCGCGGAACACTGAAGCTTTCTTT
TRBJ1-5 | TRBV19 | - | CASSMKLNQPQHF | TGTGCCAGTAGTATGAAGCTGAATCAGCCCCAGCATTTT
TRBJ1-1 | TRBV7-8 | TRBD1 | CASSPKTGASNTEAFF | TGTGCCAGCAGCCCTAAGACAGGGGCCTCGAACACTGAAGCTTTCTTT
TRBJ1-1 | TRBV2 | TRBD1 | CASSEGTGYDTEAFF | TGTGCCAGCAGTGAAGGGACAGGGTACGACACTGAAGCTTTCTTT
TRBJ2-5 | TRBV7-8 | TRBD1 | CASSWDRGPETQYF | TGTGCCAGCAGCTGGGACAGGGGACCAGAGACCCAGTACTTC
TRBJ2-7 | TRBV11-2 | TRBD2 | CASSTTLAGPLYF | TGTGCCAGCAGCACTACACTAGCGGGCCCCTTATACTTC
TRBJ1-4 | TRBV11-2 | TRBD1 | CASSFGQGYGELFF | TGTGCCAGCAGCTTCGGACAGGGTTATGGGGAACTGTTTTTT
TRBJ1-2 | TRBV28 | - | CASSLGTAVNYGYTF | TGTGCCAGCAGTTTAGGAACAGCTGTTAACTATGGCTACACCTTC
TRBJ2-7 | TRBV10-2 | TRBD2 | CASSELAVEQYF | TGCGCCAGCAGTGAACTAGCGGTCGAGCAGTACTTC
TRBJ1-2 | TRBV5-4 | - | CAFLGGAGYTF | TGTGCCTTTCTAGGGGGGGCAGGCTACACCTTC
TRBJ2-3 | TRBV2 | - | CASNLLAPSTDTQYF | TGTGCCAGCAACCTCCTAGCGCCCAGCACAGATACGCAGTATTTT
TRBJ2-5 | TRBV5-1 | TRBD2 | CASSLAGRETQYF | TGCGCCAGCAGCTTGGCCGGGAGGGAGACCCAGTACTTC
TRBJ1-2 | TRBV27 | - | CASSTKGTGYDYGYTF | TGTGCCAGCAGTACCAAAGGCACGGGGTACGACTATGGCTACACCTTC
TRBJ2-2 | TRBV18 | - | CASSRGIVTGELFF | TGTGCCAGCTCACGAGGGATCGTAACCGGGGAGCTGTTTTTT
TRBJ1-5 | TRBV5-5 | TRBD1 | CASSLGDRGRGNQPQHF | TGTGCCAGCAGCTTAGGGGACAGGGGGCGCGGCAATCAGCCCCAGCATTTT
TRBJ1-3 | TRBV4-1 | - | CASSQEFGPLYSGNTIYF | TGCGCCAGCAGCCAAGAATTTGGGCCACTCTACTCTGGAAACACCATATATTTT
TRBJ2-7 | TRBV5-4 | TRBD2 | CASSLGTAGATHEQYF | TGTGCCAGCAGCTTGGGTACGGCGGGAGCAACTCACGAGCAGTACTTC